The 10 T cell receptor beta chains listed next were all sequenced from one sample in a study of T cell changes during pregnancy in multiple sclerosis. TCRdb keeps only in-frame clones here, not all; method: immunoSEQ multiplex PCR. The repertoire holds around 74,000 clones, with 70% to 90% as singletons. This material consisted of peripheral blood, taken before pregnancy. These receptor sequences come from a female donor with multiple sclerosis, enrolled in a pregnancy study.

This chain connects TRBV7-3 to TRBJ1-1; D ambiguous. This CDR3 is built from 13 residues. Germline-derived CDR1 and CDR2 are SGHTA and FQGTGA. V dropped 5 bases and J dropped 1 base, with 8 bases sitting between them. The CDR3 here is CASSAHTNTEAFF. In nucleotides, the CDR3 is TGTGCCAGCAGCGCCCACACGAACACTGAAGCTTTCTTT.

This sequence joins TRBV19 and TRBJ1-1; perhaps TRBD1 as D (6 bases). The germline V and J ends were trimmed by 9 bases and 4 bases, with 15 bases remaining between them. In germline, CDR1 is LNHDA, CDR2 SQIVND (reference sequence). The CDR3 runs 13 residues. The CDR3 DNA sequence: TGTGCCAGCTTACAGGGAGATCGCACTGAAGCTTTCTTT. It translates to CASLQGDRTEAFF.

This sequence joins TRBV11-2 and TRBJ2-2, with 11 positions matching TRBD2. V lost 0 bases, J lost 6 bases, and 6 bases stayed unmatched. The CDR3 is 17 residues long. The germline V gene has CDR1 SGHAT and CDR2 FQNNGV. The CDR3 nucleotides are TGTGCCAGCAGCTTAGATCCGACTAGCGGGGAGTCCGGGGAGCTGTTTTTT. Its translation is CASSLDPTSGESGELFF.

The chain carries TRBV19 and TRBJ1-4; the D gene is possibly TRBD1 (5 bases). Looked up from germline, CDR1 is LNHDA and CDR2 is SQIVND (reference sequence). V was clipped by 5 bases and J by 8 bases, with 12 bases between them. The CDR3 runs 13 residues. CDR3 protein: CASSLQGQEKLFF. The CDR3 DNA follows: TGTGCCAGTAGTCTCCAGGGTCAGGAAAAACTGTTTTTT.

The chain combines TRBV5-1 with TRBJ2-2; D may be TRBD1 (5 bases). Trimming pared 0 bases from V and 5 bases from J, leaving 5 bases between. Per germline, CDR1 SGHRS and CDR2 YFSETQ. This CDR3 is 13 amino acids long. The CDR3 sequence: CASSLEGTGELFF. In nucleotides, the CDR3 is TGCGCCAGCAGCTTGGAGGGGACCGGGGAGCTGTTTTTT. The full variable domain, rest sourced from reference TRBV5-1 and TRBJ2-2, is KAGVTQTPRYLIKTRGQQVTLSCSPISGHRSVSWYQQTPGQGLQFLFEYFSETQRNKGNFPGRFSGRQFSNSRSEMNVSTLELGDSALYLCASSLEGTGELFFGEGSRLTVL.

The chain joins TRBV19 to TRBJ1-1, with D uncertain. Deletions cut 1 base from V and 11 bases from J, with 8 bases between. Germline assignment: CDR1 LNHDA and CDR2 SQIVND (reference sequence). The length of the CDR3 is 11 residues. For the CDR3, the DNA is TGTGCCAGTAGTATAGTCGGAGGGGCTTTCTTT. Protein product: CASSIVGGAFF. Combining the CDR3 with reference TRBV19 and TRBJ1-1 gives the whole variable domain DGGITQSPKYLFRKEGQNVTLSCEQNLNHDAMYWYRQDPGQGLRLIYYSQIVNDFQKGDIAEGYSVSREKKESFPLTVTSAQKNPTAFYLCASSIVGGAFFGQGTRLTVV.

This clone was counted only a few times. The rearrangement uses TRBV7-9 and TRBJ1-2; D is unclear. The CDR3 contains 14 residues. V was trimmed by 1 base and J by 0 bases, leaving 6 bases between them. The germline CDR1 and CDR2 sequences are SEHNR and FQNEAQ (reference sequence). The CDR3: CASSLVAANYGYTF. CDR3 nucleotide sequence: TGTGCCAGCAGCTTAGTTGCAGCTAACTATGGCTACACCTTC.

This clone was recorded a few times. The gene calls are TRBV7-9 and TRBJ1-1, with unresolved D. The V gene's germline CDR1 is SEHNR and CDR2 FQNEAQ (reference sequence). The CDR3 loop spans 11 amino acids. Trimming shortened V by 8 bases and J by 6 bases, and 10 bases separated the two germline ends. As DNA, the CDR3 is TGTGCCAGCCGCGGGTCTGCTGAAGCTTTCTTT. It encodes CASRGSAEAFF.

This chain connects TRBV21-1 to TRBJ2-7; TRBD2 is the table's D call and was not checked against the DNA. TRBV21-1 is a pseudogene segment. The CDR3 length is 17 residues. CDR3 in DNA: TGTGCCAGCTGCCGACTAGTTGTGGGCCTGGTTAACTACGAGCAGTACTTC. Translation: CASCRLVVGLVNYEQYF.

The chain has TRBV7-9 and TRBJ1-2; unclear D gene. The CDR3 has 15 amino acids. From germline, CDR1 is SEHNR and CDR2 FQNEAQ (reference sequence). V lost 5 bases to trimming and J lost 8 bases, with 21 bases between them. This CDR3 reads CASSTNERAAGGYTF. CDR3 nucleotides: TGTGCCAGCAGCACAAACGAGAGGGCGGCGGGAGGCTACACCTTC.